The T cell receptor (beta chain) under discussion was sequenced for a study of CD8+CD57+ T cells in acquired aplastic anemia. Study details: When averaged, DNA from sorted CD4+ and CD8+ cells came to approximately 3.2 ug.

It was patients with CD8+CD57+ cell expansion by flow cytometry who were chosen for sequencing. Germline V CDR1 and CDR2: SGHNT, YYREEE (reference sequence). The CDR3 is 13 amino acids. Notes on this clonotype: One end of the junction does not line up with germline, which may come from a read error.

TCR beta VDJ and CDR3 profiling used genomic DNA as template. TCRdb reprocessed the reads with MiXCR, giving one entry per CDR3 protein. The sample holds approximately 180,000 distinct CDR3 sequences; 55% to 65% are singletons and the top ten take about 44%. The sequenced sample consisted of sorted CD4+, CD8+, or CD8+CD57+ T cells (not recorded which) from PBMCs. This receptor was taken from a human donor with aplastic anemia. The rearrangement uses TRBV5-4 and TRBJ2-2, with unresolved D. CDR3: CASILENIGELFF. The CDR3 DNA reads TGTGCCAGCATCTTGGAGAACATCGGGGAGCTGTTTTTT.